This T cell receptor beta chain originates from a study of cytomegalovirus exposure and HLA in healthy donors. At the level of the study: The same platform used for the 600 to 750 first-cohort repertoires was also used for the 100 to 150 validation repertoires, as a later analysis reported.

Findings of the study overall: The study recorded 150 to 200 TCR beta chains that were cytomegalovirus-associated. The CMV antigen specificity of a few CMV-associated chains was confirmed through in vitro analysis.

The V gene end was trimmed by 5 bases and the J gene end by 8 bases; junction bases not matched to a gene: 10. Germline assignment: CDR1 SEHNR and CDR2 FQNEAQ (reference sequence). The CDR3 runs to 15 residues. The assay was immunoSEQ multiplex PCR, and TCRdb's table has in-frame clones only and misses some. Among about 160,000 clones listed, more than 70% were seen once. In the case of this clone: Its antigen remains unidentified.

The TCR sequence derives from a man aged 25-45 years in good health and CMV-seropositive. Sequenced material: PBMCs. The V gene is TRBV7-9, the J gene TRBJ2-1; TRBD1 matches 9 bases. The CDR3 coding sequence is TGTGCCAGCAGCCTCCGGACAGGGGTTTACGATGAGCAGTTCTTC. It yields the protein CASSLRTGVYDEQFF.